This entry lists 9 T cell receptor beta chains sequenced from one sample in a study of T-cell reconstitution after alpha-beta-depleted transplantation in children. The authors prepared the TCRbeta library with unique molecular identifiers. From the PCR reads, TCRdb called clonotypes with MiXCR, one entry per CDR3 protein. The sample lists almost 400,000 distinct CDR3 sequences, around 21% occurring once. The sequenced sample was PBMCs from the stem cell graft donor, obtained from the stem cell graft. These receptor sequences come from a human donor who donated a stem cell graft to a child with acute myeloid leukemia.

The gene calls are TRBV6-5 and TRBJ2-5; TRBD1 is a possible D gene (5 bases). The V and J ends lost 0 bases and 5 bases respectively, with 13 bases between them. CDR1 is MNHEY and CDR2 is SVGAGI in the germline V gene. The CDR3 loop spans 15 amino acids. CDR3 nucleotides: TGTGCCAGCAGTTACTCTGGCAGGGCTGGGGAGACCCAGTACTTC. Translated: CASSYSGRAGETQYF.

J is TRBJ2-2 and V is TRBV9; a weak D match, TRBD2 (5 bases). The length of the CDR3 is 16 residues. Germline-derived CDR1 and CDR2 are SGDLS and YYNGEE. The V end lost 1 base, the J end lost 4 bases, and 14 bases lay between the germline ends. CDR3 loop: CASSVSGQRLTGELFF. The CDR3 DNA sequence: TGTGCCAGCAGCGTATCCGGGCAGCGGCTCACCGGGGAGCTGTTTTTT.

There are a few counts of this clonotype. The chain combines TRBV3-1 with TRBJ2-1; D unresolved. Germline V CDR1 and CDR2: LGHDT, YNNKEL (reference sequence). This CDR3 region has 14 residues. V was shortened by 0 bases and J by 6 bases, with 9 bases between the two germline ends. The CDR3 reads CASSQDGASNEQFF. The DNA of the CDR3 is TGTGCCAGCAGCCAAGACGGAGCTTCCAATGAGCAGTTCTTC.

To note about this clonotype: A much bigger clone sits one base away, suggesting this may be a read error. V gene TRBV20-1 combines with J gene TRBJ2-1, with 14 bases fitting TRBD2. The CDR3 is 19 amino acids. CDR1 is DFQATT, CDR2 SNEGSKA, per germline (reference sequence). This CDR3 is CCAREPGLAGVGAYNEQFF. CDR3 nucleotides: TGCTGTGCTAGAGAACCGGGACTAGCGGGAGTCGGGGCCTACAATGAGCAGTTCTTC.

This clonotype was seen only a few times. The rearrangement uses TRBV28 and TRBJ2-1; 7 positions agree with TRBD2. The junction had 16 bases not matched to a gene; V was cut back by 5 bases and J by 9 bases. CDR1 and CDR2 from the germline V gene are MDHEN and SYDVKM. This CDR3 is built from 16 residues. This chain's CDR3 is CASSLGLSSGWSEQFF. In DNA, the CDR3 is TGTGCCAGCAGTCTGGGACTCTCTAGCGGTTGGAGTGAGCAGTTCTTC. Drawing the rest from reference TRBV28 and TRBJ2-1, the complete variable domain is DVKVTQSSRYLVKRTGEKVFLECVQDMDHENMFWYRQDPGLGLRLIYFSYDVKMKEKGDIPEGYSVSREKKERFSLILESASTNQTSMYLCASSLGLSSGWSEQFFGPGTRLTVL.

The sample holds many counts of this clonotype. The chain joins TRBV13 to TRBJ2-5; D gene ambiguous. The CDR3 extends over 16 amino acids. The germline gives CDR1 PRHDT, CDR2 FYEKMQ (reference sequence). Trimming left V 2 bases short and J 2 bases short, with 15 bases between. This CDR3 reads CASSLSYPTWQETQYF. The CDR3 DNA sequence: TGTGCCAGCAGCTTAAGCTATCCCACTTGGCAAGAGACCCAGTACTTC. Full variable domain (remainder filled in from reference TRBV13 and TRBJ2-5): AAGVIQSPRHLIKEKRETATLKCYPIPRHDTVYWYQQGPGQDPQFLISFYEKMQSDKGSIPDRFSAQQFSDYHSELNMSSLELGDSALYFCASSLSYPTWQETQYFGPGTRLLVL.

This sequence joins TRBV12-3 or TRBV12-4 and TRBJ1-4; TRBD1 might be the D (5 bases). V lost 3 bases and J 5 bases, leaving 10 bases between the germline ends. This CDR3 is 14 amino acids long. For the CDR3, the DNA is TGTGCCAGCAGTTTCGGGGGGTCAAATGAAAAACTGTTTTTT. Amino acid sequence: CASSFGGSNEKLFF.

This clonotype was counted between two and nine times. The gene calls are TRBV7-2 and TRBJ2-7; D might be TRBD1 (5 bases). Per the germline V gene, CDR1 is SGHTA and CDR2 is FQGNSA. V dropped 4 bases and J dropped 3 bases, with 13 bases sitting between them. The CDR3 extends over 14 amino acids. CDR3 bases: TGTGCCAGCAGCTCGGCAGGGCACTTCTACGAGCAGTACTTC. This translates into CASSSAGHFYEQYF.

In this sample, this clonotype turned up a few times. The rearrangement links TRBV4-1 to TRBJ2-1; 11 bases line up with TRBD2. There are 16 residues in the CDR3. Germline CDR1 and CDR2: MGHRA and YSYEKL. V lost 0 bases, J lost 9 bases, and 7 bases stayed unmatched. CDR3 sequence reads: CASSQEQLAGAGEQFF. The CDR3 DNA is TGCGCCAGCAGCCAAGAACAACTAGCGGGAGCAGGTGAGCAGTTCTTC.